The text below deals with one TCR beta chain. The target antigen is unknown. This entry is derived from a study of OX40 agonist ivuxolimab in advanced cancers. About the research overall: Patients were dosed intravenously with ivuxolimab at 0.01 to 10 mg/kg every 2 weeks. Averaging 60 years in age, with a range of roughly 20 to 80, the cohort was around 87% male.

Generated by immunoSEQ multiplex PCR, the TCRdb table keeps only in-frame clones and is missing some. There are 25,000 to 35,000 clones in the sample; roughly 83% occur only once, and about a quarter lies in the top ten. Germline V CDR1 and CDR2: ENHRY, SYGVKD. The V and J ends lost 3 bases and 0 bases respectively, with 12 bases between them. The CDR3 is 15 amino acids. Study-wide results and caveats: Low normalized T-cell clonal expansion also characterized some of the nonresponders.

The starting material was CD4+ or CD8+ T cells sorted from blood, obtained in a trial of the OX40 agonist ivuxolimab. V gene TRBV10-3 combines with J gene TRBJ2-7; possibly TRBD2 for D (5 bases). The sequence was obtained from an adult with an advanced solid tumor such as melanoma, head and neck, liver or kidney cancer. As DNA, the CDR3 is TGTGCCATCAGTGAAGCGGAAATAAGCTCCTACGAGCAGTACTTC. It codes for CAISEAEISSYEQYF.